Described below is a single T cell receptor beta chain sequence and its context. What it binds is unknown. The PCR contained 60 Vbeta and 13 Jbeta primers. The assay was immunoSEQ multiplex PCR, and TCRdb's table has in-frame clones only and misses some. The top ten clones hold roughly 6% of a sample with about 43,000 clones, 45% to 60% of them seen once. The data belong to a study of cytomegalovirus exposure and HLA in healthy donors. Broader study findings: The classifier reportedly diagnosed cytomegalovirus status with high sensitivity and specificity. It was in a later analysis that TCR association rates were seen to vary by HLA locus, highest for DRB1 and lowest for HLA-C. Earlier analysis found most TCR beta V segments productive about 90% or about 30% of the time.

Trimming took 4 bases from V and 2 from J, leaving 15 bases between them. Per germline, CDR1 SGHTA and CDR2 FQGNSA. The CDR3 is 15 residues long. The sequence came from a man aged 55 to 69 in good health and CMV-seronegative. The V and J genes are TRBV7-2 and TRBJ2-7; perhaps TRBD2 as D (5 bases). Sequencing was performed on PBMCs. DNA of the CDR3: TGTGCCAGCAGCTCTCTGAGGGAGAGAACCTACGAGCAGTACTTC. This gives the protein CASSSLRERTYEQYF.